This T cell receptor (beta chain) was obtained from a study of blood T cell repertoires in COVID-19. The wider study: PBMCs, B-cell-depleted T cells, or T cells provided the cDNA or gDNA that made up the material.

This CDR3 contains 14 residues. V dropped 4 bases and J dropped 7; count of bases not matched to a gene: 4. Germline V gene lookup returns CDR1 SGHTS and CDR2 YDEGEE. There are a few counts of this clone. In the original analysis: Amplification with reference gene primers provided the estimates of nucleated cell counts. Sequenced by immunoSEQ multiplex PCR; TCRdb stores in-frame clones only, minus some. Clone size and the V and J calls come from that table; the DNA yielded D and trimming. The sample holds around 67,000 clones; about 83% are singletons and the top ten take less than 45%. Specimen: peripheral blood. The chain recombines TRBV5-8 with TRBJ1-4; 10 bases match TRBD1. This receptor was obtained from a man between 65 and 85 years old with acute or convalescent COVID-19. The CDR3 is CASSRDRGVEKLFF. CDR3 sequence (DNA): TGTGCCAGCAGCAGGGACAGGGGCGTTGAAAAACTGTTTTTT.